This T cell receptor (beta chain) was identified in a study of blood T cell repertoires in COVID-19. About the research overall: The origin of the acute and convalescent COVID-19 samples was the United States, Italy and Spain. The cDNA or gDNA used as material had been derived from T cells, B-cell-depleted T cells, or PBMCs.

Authors' methods: Estimates of nucleated cell counts were drawn from the amplification of reference gene primers. Assay used: immunoSEQ multiplex PCR; TCRdb lists only in-frame clones, some missing. V and J calls and clone size are as listed in that table; D and trimming were resolved from the DNA. Among 150,000 or so clones listed, approximately 90% were seen once. This sequence was found in a man aged 50-59 years with acute or convalescent COVID-19. Sequenced sample: peripheral blood.

CDR3: CASSRASWASGRRETQYF. For the CDR3, the DNA is TGTGCCAGCAGTAGGGCATCGTGGGCTAGCGGGAGACGGGAGACCCAGTACTTC. The V call is TRBV27, the J call TRBJ2-5, with TRBD2 matching over 10 bases. The CDR3 runs to 18 residues. V shed 5 bases and J 5 bases; nucleotides not matched to a gene: 17. CDR1 MNHEY and CDR2 SMNVEV come from the germline V gene (reference sequence).